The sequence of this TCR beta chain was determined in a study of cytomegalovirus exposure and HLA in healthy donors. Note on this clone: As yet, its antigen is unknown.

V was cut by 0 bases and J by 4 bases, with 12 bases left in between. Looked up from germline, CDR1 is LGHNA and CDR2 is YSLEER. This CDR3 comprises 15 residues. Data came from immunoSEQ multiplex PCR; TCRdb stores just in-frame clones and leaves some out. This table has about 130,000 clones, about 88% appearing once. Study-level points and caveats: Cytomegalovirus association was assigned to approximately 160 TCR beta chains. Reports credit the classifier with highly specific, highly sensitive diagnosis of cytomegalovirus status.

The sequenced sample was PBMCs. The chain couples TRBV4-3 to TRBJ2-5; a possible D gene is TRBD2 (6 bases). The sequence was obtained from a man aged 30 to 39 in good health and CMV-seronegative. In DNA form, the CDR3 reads TGCGCCAGCAGCCAAGATCAGGCCGGGAGAGAGACCCAGTACTTC. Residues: CASSQDQAGRETQYF.